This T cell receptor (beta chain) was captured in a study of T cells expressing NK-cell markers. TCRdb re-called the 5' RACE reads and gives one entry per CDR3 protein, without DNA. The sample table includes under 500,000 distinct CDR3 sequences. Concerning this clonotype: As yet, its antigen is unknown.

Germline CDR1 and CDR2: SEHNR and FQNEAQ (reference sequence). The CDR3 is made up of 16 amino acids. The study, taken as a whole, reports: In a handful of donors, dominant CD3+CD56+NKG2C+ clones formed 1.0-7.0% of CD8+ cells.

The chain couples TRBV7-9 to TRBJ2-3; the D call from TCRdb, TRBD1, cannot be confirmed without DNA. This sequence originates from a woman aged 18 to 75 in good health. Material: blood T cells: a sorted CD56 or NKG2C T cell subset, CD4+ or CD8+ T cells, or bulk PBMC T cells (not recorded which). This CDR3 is CASSKQGVVGTDTQYF.